This T cell receptor beta chain was recorded in a study of T-cell memory formation after mild COVID-19. Germline V gene lookup returns CDR1 LGHDT and CDR2 YNNKEL (reference sequence). This CDR3 comprises 15 residues. The ends were cut back, 0 bases at V and 1 base at J, with 7 bases in the middle. Worth noting for this clonotype: Its antigen is still unknown.

Study-wide points: Pre-infection memory harbored some responding clones, suggesting cross-reactive memory joined. The main location of contracting CD4+ clones was CM and EM, and that of contracting CD8+ clones was EMRA.

TCRdb reanalysed the 5' RACE reads using MiXCR and keeps one entry per CDR3 protein. The sample records under 300,000 distinct CDR3 sequences, around 16% being singletons. The TCR was taken from a young man who had mild COVID-19 (a few samples of this study predate the infection). Cell type and time point are not known. The J gene is TRBJ1-3, the V gene TRBV3-1, with D hard to call. The sequenced material came from PBMCs or a T cell subset sorted from them (not recorded which). CDR3 DNA: TGTGCCAGCAGCCAAGATTGGTCTTCTGGAAACACCATATATTTT. This translates into CASSQDWSSGNTIYF.